The 25 T cell receptor beta chains below come from one sample, sequenced in a study of OX40 agonist ivuxolimab in advanced cancers. The repertoire was sequenced with immunoSEQ multiplex PCR; TCRdb's copy has only in-frame clones and lacks some. The sample records approximately 66,000 clones, around 85% being singletons. This specimen consisted of CD4+ or CD8+ T cells sorted from blood, obtained in a trial of the OX40 agonist ivuxolimab. All receptors derive from an adult with an advanced solid tumor such as melanoma, head and neck, liver or kidney cancer.

The J gene is TRBJ2-1, the V gene TRBV7-9; D remains unclear. V lost 2 bases and J 9 bases, leaving 14 bases between the germline ends. In germline, CDR1 is SEHNR, CDR2 FQNEAQ (reference sequence). CDR3 length equals 14 residues. The CDR3 coding sequence is TGTGCCAGCAGCTTATTAGTGGGGATTGGTGAGCAGTTCTTC. It translates to CASSLLVGIGEQFF.

The chain links TRBV30 to TRBJ2-7; D is perhaps TRBD2 (6 bases). This CDR3 comprises 13 residues. The V end was cut by 3 bases, the J end by 4 bases, with 13 bases between. Germline V gives CDR1 GTSNPN, CDR2 SVGIG (reference sequence). The CDR3 is CAWRASVSYEQYF. The CDR3 coding sequence is TGTGCCTGGAGGGCTAGCGTTTCATACGAGCAGTACTTC.

V is TRBV6-5 and J is TRBJ2-5, with D tentatively TRBD1 or TRBD2 (7 bases each). The CDR3 length is 15 residues. V lost 5 bases and J 5 bases, leaving 18 bases between the germline ends. In germline, CDR1 is MNHEY, CDR2 SVGAGI. The CDR3 nucleotides are TGTGCCAGCAGTCCTGGGGCAGGGGGGGGTGAGACCCAGTACTTC. Translation gives CASSPGAGGGETQYF.

J is TRBJ1-5 and V is TRBV18; the D gene is possibly TRBD1 (6 bases). The germline gives CDR1 KGHSH, CDR2 LQKENI. There are 14 residues in the CDR3. Trimming pared 1 base from V and 7 bases from J, leaving 11 bases between. Written as DNA, the CDR3 is TGTGCCAGCTCACCACAGGGGGGTGACCAGCCCCAGCATTTT. Protein product: CASSPQGGDQPQHF.

The chain is built from TRBV7-2 and TRBJ2-7, with D possibly being TRBD1 (6 bases). Germline CDR1 SGHTA, CDR2 FQGNSA. Trimming cost V 3 bases and J 2 bases, with 11 bases left between them. The CDR3 runs 14 residues. The CDR3 here is CASSLSDRPYEQYF. In DNA, the CDR3 is TGTGCCAGCAGCTTGTCGGACAGACCCTACGAGCAGTACTTC. The full variable domain, rest sourced from reference TRBV7-2 and TRBJ2-7, is GAGVSQSPSNKVTEKGKDVELRCDPISGHTALYWYRQSLGQGLEFLIYFQGNSAPDKSGLPSDRFSAERTGGSVSTLTIQRTQQEDSAVYLCASSLSDRPYEQYFGPGTRLTVT.

The rearrangement links TRBV19 to TRBJ2-3; perhaps D is TRBD1 or TRBD2 (5 bases each). This CDR3 spans 14 amino acids. Trimming pared 8 bases from V and 1 base from J, leaving 13 bases between. CDR1 and CDR2 (germline): LNHDA, SQIVND (reference sequence). CDR3 protein: CASRARGGTDTQYF. The CDR3 DNA reads as TGTGCCAGTCGCGCGCGAGGGGGCACAGATACGCAGTATTTT.

As to this clone: A junction boundary mismatches the germline segment, possibly from a read error. This chain joins TRBV6-5 and TRBJ2-7; the D gene is possibly TRBD1 (5 bases). The germline V gene has CDR1 MNHEY and CDR2 SVGAGI. The CDR3 runs 13 residues. CDR3 bases: TGTGCCAGCAGCTACTATGGGGCTCAGGCCCCCCACTTC. Translating it yields CASSYYGAQAPHF.

The chain uses TRBV5-5 and TRBJ1-5, with 9 bases aligning to TRBD1. This CDR3 has 15 residues. Germline values: CDR1 SGHKS, CDR2 YYEKEE (reference sequence). The trim removed 3 bases at V and 10 bases at J, leaving 11 bases unmatched. The CDR3 DNA sequence: TGTGCCAGCAGCTCGACATGGACAGGGGTTTCTCCCCAGCATTTT. It specifies CASSSTWTGVSPQHF.

J is TRBJ2-5 and V is TRBV6-4, with 8 bases fitting TRBD1. Losses at the gene ends were 7 bases for V and 4 bases for J; bases not matched to a gene: 8. The germline gives CDR1 MRHNA, CDR2 SNTAGT. The CDR3 is made up of 14 amino acids. The CDR3 DNA reads TGTGCCAGCATCCCGATCAGGGGGCGAGAGACCCAGTACTTC. Its translation is CASIPIRGRETQYF.

The V call is TRBV7-8, the J call TRBJ2-5, with 8 nucleotides matching TRBD1. CDR3 length: 15 amino acids. J was trimmed by 2 bases and V by 1 base; bases with no gene match: 3. Per germline, CDR1 SGHVS and CDR2 FQNEAQ. This CDR3 reads CASSLGRDRQETQYF. The CDR3 bases are TGTGCCAGCAGCTTAGGCAGGGACAGGCAAGAGACCCAGTACTTC.

The genes are TRBV4-1 and TRBJ1-4; no clear D. Trimming pared 0 bases from V and 3 bases from J, leaving 8 bases between. Looked up from germline, CDR1 is MGHRA and CDR2 is YSYEKL. The CDR3 is 15 amino acids. In DNA, the CDR3 is TGCGCCAGCAGCCAAGATCCCCGCTCTAATGAAAAACTGTTTTTT. As protein: CASSQDPRSNEKLFF.

As DNA, the CDR3 is TGTGCCAGCAGCTCCCACCCCAGGGAATCACCCCTCCACTTT. Amino acids: CASSSHPRESPLHF. This chain links TRBV7-3 with TRBJ1-6; D is perhaps TRBD1 (5 bases). Germline CDR1 and CDR2: SGHTA and FQGTGA. Trimming took off 4 bases at V and 10 bases at J, with 14 bases between the two ends. The length of the CDR3 is 14 residues.

This chain connects TRBV7-3 to TRBJ1-6; D not certain. The CDR3 consists of 13 residues. Germline V gene sequence: CDR1 SGHTA, CDR2 FQGTGA. V lost 1 base and J 7 bases, leaving 5 bases between the germline ends. CDR3 region: CASSLSENSPLHF. The CDR3, as DNA: TGTGCCAGCAGCTTAAGTGAGAATTCACCCCTCCACTTT.

The V and J genes are TRBV11-2 and TRBJ1-2; no clear D gene. This CDR3 is 14 amino acids long. Germline V gives CDR1 SGHAT, CDR2 FQNNGV. V lost 2 bases, J lost 0 bases, and 7 bases lay in between. The CDR3 reads CASSLINSNYGYTF. The CDR3 bases are TGTGCCAGCAGCTTAATTAACTCTAACTATGGCTACACCTTC.

V usage is TRBV5-1 and J usage is TRBJ1-1; D call uncertain. V was pared by 0 bases and J by 3 bases, with 3 bases between. This CDR3 contains 12 residues. The germline CDR1 and CDR2 sequences are SGHRS and YFSETQ. In nucleotides, the CDR3 is TGCGCCAGCAGCTTGGCCGACACTGAAGCTTTCTTT. Translating it yields CASSLADTEAFF.

The gene calls are TRBV6-6 and TRBJ2-5; D possibly uses TRBD1 or TRBD2 (6 bases each). CDR3 length equals 14 residues. Per the germline V gene, CDR1 is MNHNY and CDR2 is SVGAGI (reference sequence). Deletions cut 3 bases from V and 5 bases from J, with 13 bases between. CDR3 nucleotides: TGTGCCAGCAGTTATAGAGGGGGGTTGGAGACCCAGTACTTC. Translation gives CASSYRGGLETQYF.

The rearrangement uses TRBV6-1 and TRBJ1-4; D is possibly TRBD1 (5 bases). Trimming stripped 6 bases from V and 6 bases from J, with 5 bases between. Germline assignment: CDR1 MNHNS and CDR2 SASEGT. CDR3 length: 11 amino acids. CDR3 coding DNA: TGTGCCAGCAGGACAGATGAAAAACTGTTTTTT. Its translation is CASRTDEKLFF.

This chain uses TRBV5-1 with TRBJ2-5; D is possibly TRBD2 (6 bases). CDR3 length: 14 amino acids. Germline CDR1 and CDR2: SGHRS and YFSETQ. V was shortened by 4 bases and J by 1 base, with 11 bases between the two germline ends. This CDR3 is CASSAGTFQETQYF. CDR3 nucleotides: TGCGCCAGCAGCGCCGGGACTTTCCAAGAGACCCAGTACTTC. Together with reference TRBV5-1 and TRBJ2-5, the CDR3 gives the full variable domain: KAGVTQTPRYLIKTRGQQVTLSCSPISGHRSVSWYQQTPGQGLQFLFEYFSETQRNKGNFPGRFSGRQFSNSRSEMNVSTLELGDSALYLCASSAGTFQETQYFGPGTRLLVL.

The chain couples TRBV19 to TRBJ1-2; 10 nucleotides align to TRBD1. The CDR3 contains 14 residues. Looked up from germline, CDR1 is LNHDA and CDR2 is SQIVND (reference sequence). V dropped 5 bases and J dropped 6; count of bases not matched to a gene: 6. CDR3 coding DNA: TGTGCCAGTAGTCCGGGACAGGGGCTGAATGGCTACACCTTC. This codes for CASSPGQGLNGYTF.

This clone was counted a single time. This chain uses TRBV9 with TRBJ2-1, with D possibly TRBD1 on 5 matching bases. Germline V lookup: CDR1 SGDLS, CDR2 YYNGEE. V was pared by 4 bases and J by 10 bases, with 18 bases between. The CDR3 spans 14 residues. The chain's CDR3 is CASSSQDRSWEQFF. Written as DNA, the CDR3 is TGTGCCAGCAGCTCACAGGACCGTTCCTGGGAGCAGTTCTTC.

The chain employs TRBV5-6 and TRBJ2-3; 8 bases align to TRBD1. CDR1 is SGHDT, CDR2 YYEEEE, per germline. Trimming cost V 4 bases and J 4 bases; bases outside gene matches: 5. The CDR3 covers 14 residues. The CDR3 sequence: CASSPYRGSDTQYF. CDR3 DNA sequence: TGTGCCAGCAGCCCTTACAGGGGGTCAGATACGCAGTATTTT. The full variable domain, completed using reference TRBV5-6 and TRBJ2-3, is DAGVTQSPTHLIKTRGQQVTLRCSPKSGHDTVSWYQQALGQGPQFIFQYYEEEERQRGNFPDRFSGHQFPNYSSELNVNALLLGDSALYLCASSPYRGSDTQYFGPGTRLTVL.

This clone was seen a handful of times. The V and J genes are TRBV12-5 and TRBJ2-7, with D unresolved. This CDR3 spans 13 amino acids. V shed 1 base and J shed 2 bases, with 6 bases lying between them. The germline V gene has CDR1 LGHNT and CDR2 FRNRAP. As DNA, the CDR3 is TGTGCTAGTGGTTTGGGCACCACCTACGAGCAGTACTTC. Encoded protein: CASGLGTTYEQYF.

The rearrangement uses TRBV5-6 and TRBJ2-3; D ambiguous. This CDR3 has 14 amino acids. Trimming shortened V by 2 bases and J by 2 bases, and 9 bases separated the two germline ends. Germline V gene sequence: CDR1 SGHDT, CDR2 YYEEEE. As DNA, the CDR3 is TGTGCCAGCAGCTTACGGCAGCTCACAGATACGCAGTATTTT. This encodes CASSLRQLTDTQYF.

This chain links TRBV19 with TRBJ1-6, with D possibly being TRBD1 (5 bases). The V end lost 6 bases, the J end lost 7 bases, and 10 bases lay between the germline ends. Per germline, CDR1 LNHDA and CDR2 SQIVND (reference sequence). This CDR3 is 13 amino acids long. CDR3 protein: CASRRDQNSPLHF. The CDR3 nucleotides read TGTGCCAGTAGGAGGGACCAAAATTCACCCCTCCACTTT.

This clone was recorded at least ten times. The chain combines TRBV9 with TRBJ2-5; D might be TRBD2 (6 bases). Trimming pared 3 bases from V and 5 bases from J, leaving 14 bases between. Germline V gene data show CDR1 as SGDLS and CDR2 as YYNGEE. The CDR3 consists of 14 residues. The CDR3 loop reads CASSGRTMAETQYF. The DNA of the CDR3 is TGTGCCAGCAGCGGCCGGACTATGGCGGAGACCCAGTACTTC. The whole variable domain, remainder taken from reference TRBV9 and TRBJ2-5, is DSGVTQTPKHLITATGQRVTLRCSPRSGDLSVYWYQQSLDQGLQFLIQYYNGEERAKGNILERFSAQQFPDLHSELNLSSLELGDSALYFCASSGRTMAETQYFGPGTRLLVL.